This T cell receptor beta chain was documented in a study of blood T cell repertoires in COVID-19. V shed 5 bases and J shed 4 bases, with 8 bases lying between them. Germline V gene sequence: CDR1 SGHTA, CDR2 FQGNSA. This CDR3 is built from 12 residues. As handled by the study authors: Reference gene primer amplification in the assay estimated nucleated cell counts. Assay: immunoSEQ multiplex PCR; the TCRdb copy retains only in-frame clones and omits some. V and J calls and clone size follow that table, whereas D and trimming were derived from the DNA. This table holds 280,000 or so clones, around 90% found once.

The chain recombines TRBV7-2 with TRBJ1-1; D gene uncertain. The sample consisted of PBMCs or T cells enriched from blood (not recorded which). The receptor's source is a woman aged 18 to 35 with acute COVID-19. The CDR3 is CASSDRVTEAFF. Here the CDR3 DNA reads TGTGCCAGCAGCGACCGGGTCACTGAAGCTTTCTTT.